Following are 5 T cell receptor beta chains from one sample sequenced in a study of TIL therapy for anti-PD-1-resistant metastatic lung cancer. Indicated time point: pre-treatment sample, taken before nivolumab and TIL therapy. The libraries were made with immunoSEQ v3. The data were produced by immunoSEQ multiplex PCR, yet TCRdb's version contains in-frame clones alone and is incomplete. The sample records roughly 23,000 clones, about two thirds being singletons. This sample comprised blood, obtained at baseline. These TCRs come from a person between 30 and 80 years old with non-small cell lung cancer.

This clone was counted only a few times. The chain recombines TRBV15 with TRBJ1-5; no clear D. With 1 base removed from V and 3 bases from J, the gap between germline ends came to 4 bases. Per germline, CDR1 LNHNV and CDR2 YYDKDF (reference sequence). The CDR3 extends over 13 amino acids. CDR3 bases: TGTGCCACCAGCAGAGGGTTCAATCAGCCCCAGCATTTT. Amino acid sequence: CATSRGFNQPQHF.

The chain recombines TRBV18 with TRBJ2-3; 8 nucleotides match TRBD1. CDR3 length equals 16 residues. Trimming at V came to 1 base and at J to 2 bases, leaving 5 bases not matched to a gene. The germline V gene encodes CDR1 KGHSH and CDR2 LQKENI. The CDR3 spells CASSPLDRGSTDTQYF. CDR3 sequence (DNA): TGTGCCAGCTCACCACTCGACAGGGGTTCCACAGATACGCAGTATTTT.

The V and J genes are TRBV27 and TRBJ2-5; the D is unclear. CDR1 is MNHEY, CDR2 SMNVEV, per germline (reference sequence). The V and J ends lost 8 bases and 4 bases respectively, with 17 bases between them. The CDR3 runs to 14 residues. The CDR3 here is CASAMTLRRETQYF. CDR3 bases: TGTGCCAGCGCGATGACCCTACGGCGAGAGACCCAGTACTTC.

The genes are TRBV5-1 and TRBJ2-5, with D tentatively TRBD1 or TRBD2 (6 bases each). V was pared by 2 bases and J by 4 bases, with 15 bases between. The CDR3 has 15 residues. From germline, CDR1 is SGHRS and CDR2 YFSETQ. The CDR3 reads CASSFGGGDGETQYF. The CDR3 DNA reads TGCGCCAGCAGCTTCGGGGGCGGGGACGGAGAGACCCAGTACTTC.

This chain links TRBV9 with TRBJ2-7; D remains unclear. CDR1 and CDR2 from the germline V gene are SGDLS and YYNGEE. V lost 0 bases and J lost 2, with 12 bases in between. The CDR3 length is 15 residues. CDR3 region: CASSVVPRKAYEQYV. In nucleotides, the CDR3 is TGTGCCAGCAGCGTAGTTCCCCGAAAGGCCTACGAGCAGTACGTC.